This entry features one T cell receptor beta chain sequence. The entry originates in a study of T cells in Graves' hyperthyroidism and ophthalmopathy. Germline values: CDR1 LNHDA, CDR2 SQIVND (reference sequence). V lost 1 base to trimming and J lost 3 bases; unmatched junction nucleotides: 1. The CDR3 covers 15 residues. The investigators amplified TCR beta CDR3 regions from RNA transcripts. When the TCR CDR3 underwent first-round RT-PCR, the HTBI primer set was used. TCRdb called the multiplex PCR reads again in MiXCR, with one record for every CDR3 protein. Among roughly 400,000 distinct CDR3 sequences listed, about an eighth were seen once.

The TCR originated in a middle-aged man with Graves' ophthalmopathy. V is TRBV19 and J is TRBJ2-1; TRBD2 matches 9 bases. The sample taken for sequencing was blood. The CDR3 region has the DNA TGTGCCAGTAGTATAGCTAGCGGGGTCTACAATGAGCAGTTCTTC. Translating gives CASSIASGVYNEQFF.